Sequencing of this T cell receptor (beta chain) was carried out in a study of T cell responses to AZD1222 COVID-19 vaccine. Study conclusions and caveats: Repertoires were obtained solely post-peak T cell response. There were mostly white British donors and more females than males, and clonal diversity was possibly underestimated.

TCRdb's table, derived via immunoSEQ multiplex PCR, lists solely in-frame clones and lacks some. The sample lists more than 95,000 clones; roughly 90% were seen once. Trimming removed 8 bases from V and 8 bases from J, with 24 bases in between. From germline, CDR1 is MNHEY and CDR2 SVGAGI. The CDR3 is 15 amino acids. In regard to this clone: Its antigen is unknown.

The J gene is TRBJ1-2, the V gene TRBV6-5, with D perhaps TRBD1 (6 bases). This TCR was recovered from an adult in good health. The sequenced sample was peripheral blood, obtained on day 0 of AZD1222 vaccination. In DNA form, the CDR3 reads TGTGCCAGCGGCAAAGATCCAGGGGACCCGAAGGGCTACACCTTC. It codes for CASGKDPGDPKGYTF.